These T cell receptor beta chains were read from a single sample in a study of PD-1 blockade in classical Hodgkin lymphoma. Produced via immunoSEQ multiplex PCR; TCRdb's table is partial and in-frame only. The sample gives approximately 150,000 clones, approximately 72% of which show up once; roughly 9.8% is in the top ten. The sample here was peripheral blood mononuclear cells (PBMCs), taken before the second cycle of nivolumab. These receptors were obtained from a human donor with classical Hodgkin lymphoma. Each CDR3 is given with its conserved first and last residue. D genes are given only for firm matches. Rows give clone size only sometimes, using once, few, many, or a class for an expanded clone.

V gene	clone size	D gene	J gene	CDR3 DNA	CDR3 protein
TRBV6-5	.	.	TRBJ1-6	TGTGCCAGCAGCAAACGGGGGAGGAATAATTCACCCCTCCACTTT	CASSKRGRNNSPLHF
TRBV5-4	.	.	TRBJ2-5	TGTGCCAGCAGCTTGGGTGGAGATGGGGAGACCCAGTACTTC	CASSLGGDGETQYF
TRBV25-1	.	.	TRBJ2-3	TGTGCCAGCAGTCGGCTAGGCACAGATACGCAGTATTTT	CASSRLGTDTQYF
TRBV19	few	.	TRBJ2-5	TGTGCCAGTAGTATCGGCGATAGCTGGGAGACCCAGTACTTC	CASSIGDSWETQYF
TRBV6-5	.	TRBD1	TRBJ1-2	TGTGCCACCAGAGGCAGGGGGCATGGCTACACCTTC	CATRGRGHGYTF
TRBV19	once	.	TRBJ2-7	TGTGCCAGTAGTAATTATGCGGGCGCGGGCATCACCTACGAGCAGTACTTC	CASSNYAGAGITYEQYF
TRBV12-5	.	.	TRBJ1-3	TGTGCTAGTGGTTTGGAATGGAGGGTCTCCTCTGGAAACACCATATATTTT	CASGLEWRVSSGNTIYF
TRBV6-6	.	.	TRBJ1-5	TGTGCCAGCAGTTACGGCAGGGCCCGCAATCAGCCCCAGCATTTT	CASSYGRARNQPQHF
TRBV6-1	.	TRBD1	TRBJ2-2	TGTGCCAGCAGTTTCGGGACAGGGTTAACCGGGGAGCTGTTTTTT	CASSFGTGLTGELFF
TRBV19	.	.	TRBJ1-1	TGTGCCAGTAGTATGAGCGGACTGCCTAACACTGAAGCTTTCTTT	CASSMSGLPNTEAFF
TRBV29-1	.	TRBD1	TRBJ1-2	TGCAGCGGCCGACAGGGGGCCGGAGGCTACACCTTC	CSGRQGAGGYTF
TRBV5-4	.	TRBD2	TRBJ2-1	TGTGCCAGCAGCTTGGCTGGCGGGAGCGTTGGTAATGAGCAGTTCTTC	CASSLAGGSVGNEQFF
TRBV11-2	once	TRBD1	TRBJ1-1	TGTGCCAGCAGCTTAAGTGAGGGGGCGACTGAAGCTTTCTTT	CASSLSEGATEAFF
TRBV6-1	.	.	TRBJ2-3	TGTGCCAGCAGTGCGGTTAAGAATACGCAGTATTTT	CASSAVKNTQYF
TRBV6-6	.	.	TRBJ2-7	TGTGCCAGCAGCCACTACTACGAGCAGTACTTC	CASSHYYEQYF
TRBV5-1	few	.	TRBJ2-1	TGCGCCAGCAGCGAAGGGACAATTTACGGCAATGAGCAGTTCTTC	CASSEGTIYGNEQFF
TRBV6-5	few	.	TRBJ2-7	TGTGCCAGCAGTTACGGCCTGGGGACGGCGGCCTACGAGCAGTACTTC	CASSYGLGTAAYEQYF
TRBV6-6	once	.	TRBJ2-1	TGTGCCAGCACGCCGGGACGGAGCTCCTACAATGAGCAGTTCTTC	CASTPGRSSYNEQFF
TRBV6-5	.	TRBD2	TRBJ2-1	TGTGCCAGCAGGAGGACTAGTCAAGAGCAGTTCTTC	CASRRTSQEQFF
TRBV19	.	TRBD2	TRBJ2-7	TGTGCCACTAAGAAGCGGGAGGGTTCCTACGAGCAGTACTTC	CATKKREGSYEQYF
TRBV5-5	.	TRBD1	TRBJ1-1	TGTGCCAGCACCCACAGGGGGCTGTGGGACACTGAAGCTTTCTTT	CASTHRGLWDTEAFF
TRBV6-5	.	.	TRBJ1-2	TGTGCCAGCAGTGACGCCGGGGGTTTTGGCTACACCTTC	CASSDAGGFGYTF
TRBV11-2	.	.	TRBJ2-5	TGTGCCAGCAGCCTCATAGTGGAGGGAAAAGAGACCCAGTACTTC	CASSLIVEGKETQYF
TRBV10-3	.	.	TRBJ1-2	TGTGCCATCACTACCGGGACGGAGCTCGGCTACACCTTC	CAITTGTELGYTF
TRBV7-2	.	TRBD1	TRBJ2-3	TGTGCCAGCAGCTTAGTTACAGGGGCCCCCACAGATACGCAGTATTTT	CASSLVTGAPTDTQYF
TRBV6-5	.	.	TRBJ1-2	TGTGCCAGCAGTTCAACGACAGATAACAACTATGGCTACACCTTC	CASSSTTDNNYGYTF
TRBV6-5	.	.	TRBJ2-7	TGTGCCAGCAGTTATTTGGTCGGTGGCTCCTACGAGCAGTACTTC	CASSYLVGGSYEQYF
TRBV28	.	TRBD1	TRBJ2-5	TGTGCCAGCAGCAAGGCGACAGGGCAAGAGACCCAGTACTTC	CASSKATGQETQYF
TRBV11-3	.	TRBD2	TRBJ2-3	TGTGCCAGCAGCTTAGCTAGCGGGAGTGGTACGCAGTATTTT	CASSLASGSGTQYF
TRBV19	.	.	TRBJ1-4	TGTGCCAGTAGTCCCGAACCCGGGACATGGGCTGAAAAACTGTTTTTT	CASSPEPGTWAEKLFF
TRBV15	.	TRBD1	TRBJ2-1	TGTGCCACCAGCGGGACAGGGGATCCCTACAATGAGCAGTTCTTC	CATSGTGDPYNEQFF
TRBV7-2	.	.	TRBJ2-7	TGTGCCAGCAGCTTAGGGGGAATATCCTACGAGCAGTACTTC	CASSLGGISYEQYF
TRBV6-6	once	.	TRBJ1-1	TGTGCCAGCAGTTACGAGGGCTGGACTGAAGCTTTCTTT	CASSYEGWTEAFF
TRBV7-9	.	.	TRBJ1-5	TGTGCCAGCAGCTTTAGTAATAGCAATCAGCCCCAGCATTTT	CASSFSNSNQPQHF
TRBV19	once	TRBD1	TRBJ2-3	TGTGCCAGTAGTACCCGGACAGGGAGATTCTCAGATACGCAGTATTTT	CASSTRTGRFSDTQYF
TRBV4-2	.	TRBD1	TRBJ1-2	TGTGCCAGCAGCTTCCTTTTCGGGACAGCAGTAGTTGATGGCTACACCTTC	CASSFLFGTAVVDGYTF
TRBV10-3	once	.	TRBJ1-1	TGTGCCATCAGTGAGTCGAGGGGCCAGTTGAACACTGAAGCTTTCTTT	CAISESRGQLNTEAFF
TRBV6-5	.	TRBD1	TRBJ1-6	TGTGCCAGCAGTACCAACAGGGGCGGTAATTCACCCCTCCACTTT	CASSTNRGGNSPLHF
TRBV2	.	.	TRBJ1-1	TGTGCCAGCAGTATGGAGGGGCTTGACACTGAAGCTTTCTTT	CASSMEGLDTEAFF
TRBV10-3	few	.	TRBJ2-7	TGTGCCATCAGGGATCAACAGGGCTACGAGCAGTACTTC	CAIRDQQGYEQYF
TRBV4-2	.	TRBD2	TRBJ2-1	TGTGCCAGCAGCCTGAACCTAGCGGGAAACAACAATGAGCAGTTCTTC	CASSLNLAGNNNEQFF
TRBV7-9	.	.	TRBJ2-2	TGTGCCAGCAGCTTCGATCCTACCGGGGAGCTGTTTTTT	CASSFDPTGELFF
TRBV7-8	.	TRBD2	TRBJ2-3	TGTGCCAGCAGCTTCAGGGCGGGGGGAACAGATACGCAGTATTTT	CASSFRAGGTDTQYF
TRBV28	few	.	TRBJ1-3	TGTGCCAGCAGGGGGGGACTCTCTGGAAACACCATATATTTT	CASRGGLSGNTIYF
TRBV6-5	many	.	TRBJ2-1	TGTGCCAGCAGTTACCCCCGACAGTTCTTC	CASSYPRQFF
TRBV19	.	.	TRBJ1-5	TGTGCCAGTAGTATGTCGGGCCAGGGCGGGTGGCCCCAGCATTTT	CASSMSGQGGWPQHF